Below, 27 T cell receptor beta chains from the same sample are listed, as sequenced in a study of lung T cells in sarcoidosis with Löfgren's syndrome. TCRdb used MiXCR to reprocess the reads, holding one entry per CDR3 protein. Among about 19,000 distinct CDR3 sequences listed, around 20% were seen once. Sequencing was done on a sample of CD4+ T cells from bronchoalveolar lavage. These receptors were obtained from a human donor with sarcoidosis (Löfgren's syndrome or another form), or a control subject (not recorded which).

This clonotype is classed as medium-sized. The genes are TRBV27 and TRBJ2-7; 9 nucleotides agree with TRBD1. The CDR3 has 15 residues. The germline V gene has CDR1 MNHEY and CDR2 SMNVEV (reference sequence). Trimming removed 9 bases from V and 3 bases from J; junction bases left unmatched: 12. CDR3 in DNA: TGTGCCAGTAGTAGTTTAGGGACAGGGAACTACGAGCAGTACTTC. Translating it yields CASSSLGTGNYEQYF.

This chain links TRBV29-1 with TRBJ2-1; possible D gene TRBD1, 7 bases. The V and J ends lost 6 bases and 2 bases respectively, with 11 bases between them. Germline V gene data show CDR1 as SQVTM and CDR2 as ANQGSEA. The length of the CDR3 is 13 residues. The CDR3 protein is CSVPRGAYNEQFF. In DNA form, the CDR3 reads TGCAGCGTCCCCAGGGGGGCCTACAATGAGCAGTTCTTC.

In its sample, this clonotype was seen many times. CDR3 protein: CASSFDRNNEQFF. CDR3 bases: TGCGCCAGCAGCTTCGACAGAAACAATGAGCAGTTCTTC. The chain recombines TRBV5-1 with TRBJ2-1; D possibly corresponds to TRBD1 (5 bases). Trimming pared 2 bases from V and 5 bases from J, leaving 8 bases between. CDR3 length equals 13 residues. Germline assignment: CDR1 SGHRS and CDR2 YFSETQ.

This clonotype was detected only a few times. The chain has TRBV19 and TRBJ2-1; TRBD2 matches 9 bases. The CDR3 contains 16 residues. Germline CDR1 is LNHDA and CDR2 is SQIVND (reference sequence). Unmatched junction bases numbered 1, after V lost 1 base and J lost 0 bases. The CDR3 sequence: CASSIASGNSYNEQFF. The CDR3 DNA reads TGTGCCAGTAGTATAGCTAGCGGGAACTCCTACAATGAGCAGTTCTTC. The whole variable domain, filled in from reference TRBV19 and TRBJ2-1, reads DGGITQSPKYLFRKEGQNVTLSCEQNLNHDAMYWYRQDPGQGLRLIYYSQIVNDFQKGDIAEGYSVSREKKESFPLTVTSAQKNPTAFYLCASSIASGNSYNEQFFGPGTRLTVL.

This clonotype was counted many times. The J gene is TRBJ2-1, the V gene TRBV10-3, with 7 bases identical to TRBD2. The CDR3 sequence is 15 residues long. Per germline, CDR1 ENHRY and CDR2 SYGVKD. With V trimmed by 1 base and J by 5 bases, 5 bases remained unmatched. CDR3 region: CAISEFRGGDNEQFF. In DNA, the CDR3 is TGTGCCATCAGTGAGTTCCGCGGGGGAGACAATGAGCAGTTCTTC.

This clonotype was seen at least ten times. The gene calls are TRBV30 and TRBJ2-3; D ambiguous. The germline V gene has CDR1 GTSNPN and CDR2 SVGIG (reference sequence). Trimming left V 2 bases short and J 4 bases short, with 7 bases between. This CDR3 has 12 amino acids. As DNA, the CDR3 is TGTGCCTGGAGTCGTAGATCAGATACGCAGTATTTT. It yields the protein CAWSRRSDTQYF.

This clonotype was detected ten times or more. The gene calls are TRBV24-1 and TRBJ2-5; D is perhaps TRBD1 (6 bases). This CDR3 is built from 14 residues. CDR1 KGHDR and CDR2 SFDVKD come from the germline V gene. V was clipped by 4 bases and J by 2 bases, with 10 bases between them. This CDR3 is CATSEGTWQETQYF. The CDR3 nucleotides read TGTGCCACCAGTGAAGGGACATGGCAAGAGACCCAGTACTTC.

In its sample, this clonotype was seen many times. The J gene is TRBJ2-1, the V gene TRBV20-1, with a weak D call TRBD1 (5 bases). Germline-derived CDR1 and CDR2 are DFQATT and SNEGSKA (reference sequence). The V end was cut by 2 bases, the J end by 4 bases, with 9 bases between. This CDR3 has 13 amino acids. CDR3 DNA: TGCAGTGCTAGAAAAGGACAATACAATGAGCAGTTCTTC. It translates to CSARKGQYNEQFF.

In its sample, this clonotype was seen many times. In nucleotides, the CDR3 is TGTGCCAGCAGCCCGGGGACAGGGGGCACAGATACGCAGTATTTT. This sequence encodes CASSPGTGGTDTQYF. The chain combines TRBV7-9 with TRBJ2-3; TRBD1 matches 10 bases. V lost 5 bases and J lost 1; bases outside the gene matches: 3. The CDR3 is 15 residues long. Germline CDR1 SEHNR, CDR2 FQNEAQ (reference sequence).

On this clonotype: Given a much more abundant clone one base away, this may be a read error. The genes are TRBV20-1 and TRBJ2-3; TRBD2 matches 10 bases. J gave up 3 bases and V 8 bases, and 14 bases lay outside the gene matches. Germline V lookup: CDR1 DFQATT, CDR2 SNEGSKA (reference sequence). This CDR3 comprises 16 residues. CDR3 nucleotides: TGCAGTACAAGAGGGGCTAGCGGGAGTCTGACAGATACGCAGTATTTT. Translated: CSTRGASGSLTDTQYF.

This clonotype was seen repeatedly, ten times or more. The CDR3 protein is CASSLVQGLDTQYF. CDR3 bases: TGTGCCAGCAGCTTAGTACAGGGGCTCGATACGCAGTATTTT. V usage is TRBV11-2 and J usage is TRBJ2-3; TRBD1 aligns across 7 bases. The germline CDR1 and CDR2 sequences are SGHAT and FQNNGV. V was clipped by 1 base and J by 6 bases; unmatched bases: 4. This CDR3 spans 14 amino acids.

This clonotype was counted ten times or more. The chain recombines TRBV20-1 with TRBJ1-5, with a possible D match to TRBD1 (6 bases). Per the germline V gene, CDR1 is DFQATT and CDR2 is SNEGSKA (reference sequence). This CDR3 has 14 residues. V was clipped by 3 bases and J by 10 bases, with 19 bases between them. The CDR3 DNA reads TGCAGTGCTAGGATGGGGGCAGGGACTCGACCCCAGCATTTT. Translating it yields CSARMGAGTRPQHF.

This clonotype was seen a few times. The chain is built from TRBV7-9 and TRBJ2-3; TRBD2 matches at 11 bases. Trimming took 5 bases from V and 0 from J; bases not matched to a gene: 4. CDR1 SEHNR and CDR2 FQNEAQ come from the germline V gene (reference sequence). The CDR3 totals 16 residues. The CDR3 protein is CASSPRTSGSTDTQYF. CDR3 nucleotides: TGTGCCAGCAGCCCCCGGACTAGCGGGAGCACAGATACGCAGTATTTT.

Relative to its sample, this clonotype is medium-sized. The chain links TRBV7-2 to TRBJ1-1; D gene ambiguous. The germline V and J ends were trimmed by 4 bases and 1 base, with 4 bases remaining between them. This CDR3 contains 12 residues. Germline CDR1 is SGHTA and CDR2 is FQGNSA. The CDR3: CASSSRNTEAFF. In DNA, the CDR3 is TGTGCCAGCAGCTCACGGAACACTGAAGCTTTCTTT. Variable domain in full (rest from reference TRBV7-2 and TRBJ1-1): GAGVSQSPSNKVTEKGKDVELRCDPISGHTALYWYRQSLGQGLEFLIYFQGNSAPDKSGLPSDRFSAERTGGSVSTLTIQRTQQEDSAVYLCASSSRNTEAFFGQGTRLTVV.

On this clonotype: At one end the junction does not follow the germline gene, possibly because of a read error. This chain connects TRBV5-1 to TRBJ2-7, with 7 nucleotides matching TRBD2. CDR1 is SGHRS, CDR2 YFSETQ, per germline. CDR3 size: 14 residues. The CDR3 region has the DNA TGCGCCAACAGCTTTCTAGCGGATTCCTACGAGCAGTACTTC. Amino acid sequence: CANSFLADSYEQYF.

This clonotype occurred many times. This chain joins TRBV20-1 and TRBJ2-1, with 12 nucleotides matching TRBD2. V was pared by 6 bases and J by 4 bases, with 10 bases of the junction left unmatched. The CDR3 contains 16 residues. In germline, CDR1 is DFQATT, CDR2 SNEGSKA (reference sequence). The CDR3 DNA sequence: TGCAGTGCCGCCCGAAGACTAGCGGGAGATTACAATGAGCAGTTCTTC. Translating it yields CSAARRLAGDYNEQFF.

This clonotype was detected ten times or more. The chain uses TRBV7-6 and TRBJ1-1, with TRBD1 matching over 8 bases. CDR1 is SGHVS and CDR2 is FNYEAQ in the germline V gene. This CDR3 is 17 amino acids long. V lost 4 bases, J lost 0 bases, and 10 bases stayed unmatched. The CDR3 region is CASSSVWTGNMNTEAFF. The CDR3, as DNA: TGTGCCAGCAGCTCTGTCTGGACAGGGAACATGAACACTGAAGCTTTCTTT.

There are many counts of this clonotype. The rearrangement joins TRBV7-9 to TRBJ1-6; D unclear. Germline loops: CDR1 SEHNR, CDR2 FQNEAQ (reference sequence). The length of the CDR3 is 15 residues. V dropped 3 bases and J dropped 9 bases, with 15 bases sitting between them. The CDR3 loop is CASSFRGSPGSPLHF. The CDR3 coding sequence is TGTGCCAGCAGCTTCCGAGGGTCCCCCGGTTCACCCCTCCACTTT.

This clonotype is medium-sized. The chain uses TRBV20-1 and TRBJ2-3; the D gene is possibly TRBD2 (6 bases). The CDR3 covers 14 residues. Germline values: CDR1 DFQATT, CDR2 SNEGSKA (reference sequence). V was pared by 4 bases and J by 4 bases, with 15 bases between. The CDR3 DNA reads TGCAGTGCTATAGGATCGGGGAGGTCAGATACGCAGTATTTT. Translation gives CSAIGSGRSDTQYF.

In its sample, this clonotype was seen many times. The chain is built from TRBV7-2 and TRBJ1-4, with D possibly being TRBD1 (5 bases). The CDR3 consists of 14 residues. Trimming removed 5 bases at V and 0 bases at J, with 7 bases between. The germline V gene has CDR1 SGHTA and CDR2 FQGNSA. CDR3 coding DNA: TGTGCCAGCAGCCTCAGGGCAACTAATGAAAAACTGTTTTTT. Its protein product is CASSLRATNEKLFF.

The chain employs TRBV12-3 or TRBV12-4 and TRBJ2-1, with 7 bases lining up with TRBD2. The CDR3 is made up of 15 amino acids. The V gene end was trimmed by 6 bases and the J gene end by 3 bases; junction bases not matched to a gene: 8. The CDR3 nucleotides are TGTGCCAGCAGCCTTTCTAGCGGCCACTACAATGAGCAGTTCTTC. This encodes CASSLSSGHYNEQFF.

The V and J genes are TRBV11-2 and TRBJ2-3; D is unclear. The V end was cut by 3 bases, the J end by 6 bases, with 10 bases between. Looked up from germline, CDR1 is SGHAT and CDR2 is FQNNGV. The CDR3 consists of 13 residues. This chain's CDR3 is CASSFLGPDTQYF. CDR3 DNA sequence: TGTGCCAGCAGCTTCCTGGGCCCGGATACGCAGTATTTT.

The V and J genes are TRBV7-9 and TRBJ2-2; D unresolved. This CDR3 spans 13 amino acids. V was cut by 2 bases and J by 4 bases, with 5 bases left in between. Germline V gene data show CDR1 as SEHNR and CDR2 as FQNEAQ (reference sequence). CDR3 coding DNA: TGTGCCAGCAGCTTATTAGGCACCGGGGAGCTGTTTTTT. It encodes CASSLLGTGELFF.

This chain's CDR3 is CSVDRTVNTEAFF. The CDR3 DNA is TGCAGCGTTGACCGGACAGTGAACACTGAAGCTTTCTTT. The rearrangement joins TRBV29-1 to TRBJ1-1; D possibly corresponds to TRBD1 (6 bases). This CDR3 region has 13 residues. The V and J ends lost 3 bases and 0 bases respectively, with 8 bases between them. Germline values: CDR1 SQVTM, CDR2 ANQGSEA. Based on the CDR3 plus reference TRBV29-1 and TRBJ1-1, the full variable domain is SAVISQKPSRDICQRGTSLTIQCQVDSQVTMMFWYRQQPGQSLTLIATANQGSEATYESGFVIDKFPISRPNLTFSTLTVSNMSPEDSSIYLCSVDRTVNTEAFFGQGTRLTVV.

This clonotype was recorded many times. The chain joins TRBV12-3 or TRBV12-4 to TRBJ2-3, with 9 bases fitting TRBD1. This CDR3 is built from 15 residues. J gave up 7 bases and V 1 base, and 6 bases lay outside the gene matches. The DNA of the CDR3 is TGTGCCAGCAGTTTAGGTACAGGGGGCATCCATACGCAGTATTTT. Protein product: CASSLGTGGIHTQYF.

V and J are TRBV10-3 and TRBJ2-7; no definite D call. Trimming removed 7 bases at V and 0 bases at J, with 10 bases between. CDR1 is ENHRY and CDR2 is SYGVKD in the germline V gene. The CDR3 is 13 amino acids. The CDR3 region has the DNA TGTGCCATCACCGCTGACCGCTCCTACGAGCAGTACTTC. Its protein product is CAITADRSYEQYF.

The chain couples TRBV5-1 to TRBJ1-3; D may be TRBD1 (5 bases). The CDR3 length is 15 residues. V was clipped by 5 bases and J by 0 bases, with 12 bases between them. Germline V gives CDR1 SGHRS, CDR2 YFSETQ. The CDR3, as DNA: TGCGCCAGCAGTCCGGACATTCTCTCTGGAAACACCATATATTTT. Its protein product is CASSPDILSGNTIYF.